This TCR beta chain was observed in a study of follicular helper T cells after annual influenza vaccination. Using immunoSEQ multiplex PCR, the repertoire was profiled, and TCRdb retains in-frame clones only, with some absent. The profile shows 9,500 to 15,000 clones, 80% of them singletons. V was clipped by 3 bases and J by 2 bases; unmatched bases: 4. Germline V lookup: CDR1 KGHSH, CDR2 LQKENI. The CDR3 contains 16 residues. Described time point: 2015-2016 season, pre-vaccination. Non-naive CD4+CXCR5+PD-1+ cTfh were sorted into ICOS+CD38+ and ICOS-CD38- fractions. The specimen comprised CXCR5+ CD38- circulating T follicular helper cells from blood, sampled on the day of influenza vaccination. As for subset: circulating Tfh, non-naive CD4+CXCR5+PD-1+ (ICOS+CD38+ or ICOS-CD38-). The clonotype originates from an adult who received the influenza vaccine. The chain carries TRBV18 and TRBJ2-3; 11 bases align to TRBD2. The CDR3 protein is CASSPGTSGYTDTQYF. CDR3 DNA sequence: TGTGCCAGCTCACCCGGGACTAGCGGTTACACAGATACGCAGTATTTT.